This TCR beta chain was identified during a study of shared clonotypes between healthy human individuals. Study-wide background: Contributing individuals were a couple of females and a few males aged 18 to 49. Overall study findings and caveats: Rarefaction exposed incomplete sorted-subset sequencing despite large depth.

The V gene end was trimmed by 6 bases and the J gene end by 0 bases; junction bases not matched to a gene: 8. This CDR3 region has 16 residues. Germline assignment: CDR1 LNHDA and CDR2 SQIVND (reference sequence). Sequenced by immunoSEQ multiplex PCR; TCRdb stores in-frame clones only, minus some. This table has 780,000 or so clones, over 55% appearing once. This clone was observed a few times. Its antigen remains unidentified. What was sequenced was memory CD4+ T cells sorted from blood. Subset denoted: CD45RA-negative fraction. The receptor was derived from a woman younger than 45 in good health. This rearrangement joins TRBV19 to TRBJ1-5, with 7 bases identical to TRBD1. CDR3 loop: CASRVNRGDSNQPQHF. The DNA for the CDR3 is TGTGCCAGTAGGGTTAACAGGGGCGATAGCAATCAGCCCCAGCATTTT.